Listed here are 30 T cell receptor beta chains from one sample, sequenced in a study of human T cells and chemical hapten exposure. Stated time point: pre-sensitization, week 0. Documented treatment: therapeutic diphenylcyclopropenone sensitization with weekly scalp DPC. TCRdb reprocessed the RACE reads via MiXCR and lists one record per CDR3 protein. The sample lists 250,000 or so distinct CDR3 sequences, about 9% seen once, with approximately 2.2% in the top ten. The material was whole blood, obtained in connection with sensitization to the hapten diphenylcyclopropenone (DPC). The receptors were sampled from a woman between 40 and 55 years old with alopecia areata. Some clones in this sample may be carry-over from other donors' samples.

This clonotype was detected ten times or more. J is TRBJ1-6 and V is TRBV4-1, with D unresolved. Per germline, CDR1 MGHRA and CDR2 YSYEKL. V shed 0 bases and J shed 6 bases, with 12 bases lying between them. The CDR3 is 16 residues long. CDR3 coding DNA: TGCGCCAGCAGCCAAGATGGTTCGGGGATTAATTCACCCCTCCACTTT. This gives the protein CASSQDGSGINSPLHF.

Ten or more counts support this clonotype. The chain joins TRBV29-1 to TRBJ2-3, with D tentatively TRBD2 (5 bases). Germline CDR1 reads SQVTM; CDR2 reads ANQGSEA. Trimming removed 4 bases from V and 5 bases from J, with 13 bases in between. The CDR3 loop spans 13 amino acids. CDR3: CSVGGFEGDTQYF. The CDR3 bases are TGCAGCGTTGGGGGTTTCGAGGGAGATACGCAGTATTTT.

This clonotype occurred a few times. DNA for the CDR3: TGTGCCAGCAGACAGACTAGCGGTACTAAGACCCAGTACTTC. This encodes CASRQTSGTKTQYF. The chain combines TRBV2 with TRBJ2-5; 9 nucleotides line up with TRBD2. Germline-derived CDR1 and CDR2 are SNHLY and FYNNEI. V lost 6 bases to trimming and J lost 6 bases; unmatched junction nucleotides: 8. This CDR3 has 14 amino acids.

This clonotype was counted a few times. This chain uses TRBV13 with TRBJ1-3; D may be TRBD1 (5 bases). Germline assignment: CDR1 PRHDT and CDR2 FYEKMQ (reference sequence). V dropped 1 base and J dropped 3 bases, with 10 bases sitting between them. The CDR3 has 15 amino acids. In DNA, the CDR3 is TGTGCCAGCAGCTTAGAACGGGACGGTGGAAACACCATATATTTT. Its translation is CASSLERDGGNTIYF.

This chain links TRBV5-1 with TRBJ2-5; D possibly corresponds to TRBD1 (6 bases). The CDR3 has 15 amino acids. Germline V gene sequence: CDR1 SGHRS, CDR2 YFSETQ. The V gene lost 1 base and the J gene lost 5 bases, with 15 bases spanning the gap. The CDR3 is CASSLTMTGHETQYF. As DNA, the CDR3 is TGCGCCAGCAGCTTGACGATGACAGGTCATGAGACCCAGTACTTC.

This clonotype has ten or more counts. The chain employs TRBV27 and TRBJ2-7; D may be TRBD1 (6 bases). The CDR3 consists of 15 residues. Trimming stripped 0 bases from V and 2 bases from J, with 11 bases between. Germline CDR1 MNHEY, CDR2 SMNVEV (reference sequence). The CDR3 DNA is TGTGCCAGCAGTTTATCAAGGACAGACGCCTACGAGCAGTACTTC. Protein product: CASSLSRTDAYEQYF.

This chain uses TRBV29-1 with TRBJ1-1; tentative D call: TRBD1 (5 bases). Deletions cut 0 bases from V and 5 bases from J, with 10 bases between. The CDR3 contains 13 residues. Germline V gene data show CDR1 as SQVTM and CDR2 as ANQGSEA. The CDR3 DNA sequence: TGCAGCGTTGAAGATGGGGGGAGTACTGAAGCTTTCTTT. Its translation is CSVEDGGSTEAFF.

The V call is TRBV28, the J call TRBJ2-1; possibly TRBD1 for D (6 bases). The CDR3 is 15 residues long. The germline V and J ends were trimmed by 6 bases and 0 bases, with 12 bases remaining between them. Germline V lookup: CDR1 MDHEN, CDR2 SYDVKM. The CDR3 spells CASSPGHLSYNEQFF. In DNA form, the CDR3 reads TGTGCCAGCAGCCCGGGACATCTCTCCTACAATGAGCAGTTCTTC.

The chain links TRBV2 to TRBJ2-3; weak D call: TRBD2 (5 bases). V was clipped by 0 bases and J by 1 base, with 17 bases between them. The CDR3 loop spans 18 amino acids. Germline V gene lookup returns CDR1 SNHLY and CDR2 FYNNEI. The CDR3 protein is CASSEALRRAGGTDTQYF. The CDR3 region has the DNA TGTGCCAGCAGTGAAGCGCTTCGTAGGGCCGGGGGCACAGATACGCAGTATTTT.

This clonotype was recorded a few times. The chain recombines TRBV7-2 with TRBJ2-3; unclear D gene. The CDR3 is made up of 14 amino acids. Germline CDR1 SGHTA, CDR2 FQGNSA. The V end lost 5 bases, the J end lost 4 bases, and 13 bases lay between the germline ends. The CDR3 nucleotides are TGTGCCAGCAGCCTCAACGGAAGGGCAGATACGCAGTATTTT. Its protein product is CASSLNGRADTQYF. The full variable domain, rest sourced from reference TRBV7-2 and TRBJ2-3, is GAGVSQSPSNKVTEKGKDVELRCDPISGHTALYWYRQSLGQGLEFLIYFQGNSAPDKSGLPSDRFSAERTGGSVSTLTIQRTQQEDSAVYLCASSLNGRADTQYFGPGTRLTVL.

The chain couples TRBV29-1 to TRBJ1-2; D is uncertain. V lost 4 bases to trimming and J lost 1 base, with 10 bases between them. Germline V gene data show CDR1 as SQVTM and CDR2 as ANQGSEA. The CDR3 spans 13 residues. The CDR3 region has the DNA TGCAGCGTTGCAGAGGGCATTAACTATGGCTACACCTTC. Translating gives CSVAEGINYGYTF.

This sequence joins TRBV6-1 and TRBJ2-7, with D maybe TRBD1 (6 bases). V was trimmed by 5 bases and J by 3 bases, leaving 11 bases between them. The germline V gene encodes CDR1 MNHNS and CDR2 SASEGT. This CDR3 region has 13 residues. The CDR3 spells CASSPIQGYEQYF. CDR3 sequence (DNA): TGTGCCAGCAGTCCTATACAGGGCTACGAGCAGTACTTC.

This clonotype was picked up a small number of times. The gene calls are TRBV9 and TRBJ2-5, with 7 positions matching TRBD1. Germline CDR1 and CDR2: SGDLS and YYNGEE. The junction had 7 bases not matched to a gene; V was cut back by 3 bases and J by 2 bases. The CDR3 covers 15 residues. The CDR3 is CASSAHRGSQETQYF. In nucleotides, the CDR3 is TGTGCCAGCAGCGCCCACAGGGGTTCTCAAGAGACCCAGTACTTC.

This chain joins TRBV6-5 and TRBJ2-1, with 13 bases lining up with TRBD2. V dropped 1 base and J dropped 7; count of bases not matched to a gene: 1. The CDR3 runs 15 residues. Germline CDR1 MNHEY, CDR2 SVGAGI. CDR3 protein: CASSYWTSGRNEQFF. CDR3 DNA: TGTGCCAGCAGTTACTGGACTAGCGGGAGAAATGAGCAGTTCTTC.

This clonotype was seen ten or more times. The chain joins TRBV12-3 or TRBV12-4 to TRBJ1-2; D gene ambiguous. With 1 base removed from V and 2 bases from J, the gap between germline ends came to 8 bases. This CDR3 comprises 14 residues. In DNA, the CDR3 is TGTGCCAGCAGTTTAGGGCAGGAGAACTATGGCTACACCTTC. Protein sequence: CASSLGQENYGYTF.

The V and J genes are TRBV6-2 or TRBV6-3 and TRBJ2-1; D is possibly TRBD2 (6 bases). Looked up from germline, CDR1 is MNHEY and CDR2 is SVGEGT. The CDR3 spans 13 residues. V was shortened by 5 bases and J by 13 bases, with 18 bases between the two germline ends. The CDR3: CASSGTGSPGQFF. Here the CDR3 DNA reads TGTGCCAGCAGTGGGACCGGGAGCCCTGGTCAGTTCTTC.

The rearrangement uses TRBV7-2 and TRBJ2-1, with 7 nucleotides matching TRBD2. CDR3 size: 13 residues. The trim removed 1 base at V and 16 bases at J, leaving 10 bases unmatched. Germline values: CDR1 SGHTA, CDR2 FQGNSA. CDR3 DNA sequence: TGTGCCAGCAGCTTAGTCTCTAGCGGCCCTTTTTTCTTC. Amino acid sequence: CASSLVSSGPFFF.

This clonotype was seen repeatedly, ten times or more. CDR3: CASSQDEVLAGTGELFF. Here the CDR3 DNA reads TGCGCCAGCAGCCAAGATGAGGTACTAGCGGGCACCGGGGAGCTGTTTTTT. This chain links TRBV4-1 with TRBJ2-2; 9 bases are a match to TRBD2. Trimming removed 0 bases from V and 4 bases from J; junction bases left unmatched: 6. Per the germline V gene, CDR1 is MGHRA and CDR2 is YSYEKL. This CDR3 has 17 residues.

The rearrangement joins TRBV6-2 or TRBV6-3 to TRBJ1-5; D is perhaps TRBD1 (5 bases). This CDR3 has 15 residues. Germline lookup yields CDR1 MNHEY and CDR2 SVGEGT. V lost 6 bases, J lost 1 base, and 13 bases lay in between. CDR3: CASRGPVSSNQPQHF. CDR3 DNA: TGTGCCAGCAGGGGACCCGTCTCGAGCAATCAGCCCCAGCATTTT.

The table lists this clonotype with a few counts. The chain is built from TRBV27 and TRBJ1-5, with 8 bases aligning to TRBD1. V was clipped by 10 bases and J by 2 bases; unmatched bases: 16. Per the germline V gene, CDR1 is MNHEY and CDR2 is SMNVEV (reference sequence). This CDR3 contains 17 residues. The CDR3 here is CATRPLTGVDGNQPQHF. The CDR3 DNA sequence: TGTGCCACCAGACCCTTGACAGGGGTGGATGGCAATCAGCCCCAGCATTTT.

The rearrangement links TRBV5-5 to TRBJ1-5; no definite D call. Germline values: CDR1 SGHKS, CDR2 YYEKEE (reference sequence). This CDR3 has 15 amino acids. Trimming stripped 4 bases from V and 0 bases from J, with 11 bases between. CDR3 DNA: TGTGCCAGCAGCCCCGGGCCGAATAGCAATCAGCCCCAGCATTTT. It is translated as CASSPGPNSNQPQHF.

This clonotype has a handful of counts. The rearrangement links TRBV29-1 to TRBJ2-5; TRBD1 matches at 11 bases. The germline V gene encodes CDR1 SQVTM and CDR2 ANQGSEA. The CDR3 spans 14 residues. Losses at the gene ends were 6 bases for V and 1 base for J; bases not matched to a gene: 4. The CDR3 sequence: CSVGTGGSQETQYF. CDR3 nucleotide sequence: TGCAGCGTAGGGACAGGGGGAAGCCAAGAGACCCAGTACTTC.

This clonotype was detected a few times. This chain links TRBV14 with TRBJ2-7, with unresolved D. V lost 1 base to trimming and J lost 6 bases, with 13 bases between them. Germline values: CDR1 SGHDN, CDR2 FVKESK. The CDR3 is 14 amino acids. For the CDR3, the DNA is TGTGCCAGCAGCCAAGTAGGGCGCCAGCTCGAGCAGTACTTC. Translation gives CASSQVGRQLEQYF.

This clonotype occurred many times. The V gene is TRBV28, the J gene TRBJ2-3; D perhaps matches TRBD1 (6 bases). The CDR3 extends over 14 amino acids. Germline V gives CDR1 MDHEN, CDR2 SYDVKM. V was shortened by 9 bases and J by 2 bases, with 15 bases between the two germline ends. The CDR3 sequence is CASIRGTFTDTQYF. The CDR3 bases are TGTGCCAGTATTAGGGGGACATTCACAGATACGCAGTATTTT.

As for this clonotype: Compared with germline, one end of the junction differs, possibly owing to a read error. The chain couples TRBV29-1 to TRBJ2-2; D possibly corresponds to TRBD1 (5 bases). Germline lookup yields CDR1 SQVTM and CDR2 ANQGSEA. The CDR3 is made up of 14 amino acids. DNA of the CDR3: TGCAGCGCTGGGGCAGGGTGGAACACCTGGGAGCTGTTTTTT. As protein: CSAGAGWNTWELFF.

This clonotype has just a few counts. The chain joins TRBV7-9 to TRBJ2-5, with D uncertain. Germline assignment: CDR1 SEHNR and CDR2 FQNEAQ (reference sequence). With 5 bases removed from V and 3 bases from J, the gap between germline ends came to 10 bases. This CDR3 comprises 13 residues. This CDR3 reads CASSRLAEETQYF. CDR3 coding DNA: TGTGCCAGCAGCCGTTTGGCAGAAGAGACCCAGTACTTC.

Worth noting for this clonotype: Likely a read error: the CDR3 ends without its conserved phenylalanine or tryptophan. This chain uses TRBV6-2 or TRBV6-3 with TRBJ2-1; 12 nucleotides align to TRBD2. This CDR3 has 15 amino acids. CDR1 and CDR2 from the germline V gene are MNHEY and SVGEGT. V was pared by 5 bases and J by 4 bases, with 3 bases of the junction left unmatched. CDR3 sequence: CASSRTSGKYNEQFL. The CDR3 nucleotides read TGTGCCAGCAGTCGGACTAGCGGGAAATACAATGAGCAGTTCCTC.

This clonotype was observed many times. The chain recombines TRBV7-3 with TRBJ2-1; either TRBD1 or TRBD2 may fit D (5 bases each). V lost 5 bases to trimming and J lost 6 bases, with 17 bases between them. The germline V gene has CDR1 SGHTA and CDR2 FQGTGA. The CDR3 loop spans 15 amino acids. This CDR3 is CASSPFVGTSNEQFF. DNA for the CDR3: TGTGCCAGCAGCCCCTTCGTCGGGACCTCCAATGAGCAGTTCTTC.

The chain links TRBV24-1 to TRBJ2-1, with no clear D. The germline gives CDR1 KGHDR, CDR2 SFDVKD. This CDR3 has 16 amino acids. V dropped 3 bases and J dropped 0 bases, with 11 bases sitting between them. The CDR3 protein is CATSDKGRASYNEQFF. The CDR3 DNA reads TGTGCCACCAGTGATAAGGGTCGAGCCTCCTACAATGAGCAGTTCTTC.

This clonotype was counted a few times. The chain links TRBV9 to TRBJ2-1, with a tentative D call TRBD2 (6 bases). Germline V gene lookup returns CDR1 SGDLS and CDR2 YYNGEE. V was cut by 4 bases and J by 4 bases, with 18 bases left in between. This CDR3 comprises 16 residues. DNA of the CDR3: TGTGCCAGCAGCCCCCAGGCGGGGCTCTTTTACAATGAGCAGTTCTTC. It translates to CASSPQAGLFYNEQFF. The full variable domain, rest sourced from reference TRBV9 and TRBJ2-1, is DSGVTQTPKHLITATGQRVTLRCSPRSGDLSVYWYQQSLDQGLQFLIQYYNGEERAKGNILERFSAQQFPDLHSELNLSSLELGDSALYFCASSPQAGLFYNEQFFGPGTRLTVL.